This passage covers 13 T cell receptor beta chains from one sample sequenced in a study of vaccination and CD4 T cells after COVID-19. Their antigen targets remain unknown. Described treatment: approximately nine-day PBMC culture with coronavirus spike peptide pools or control peptides (ViraFEST assay). Cultured CD4+ T cell DNA underwent sequencing with the Oncomine TCR Beta short-read assay. MiXCR was run by TCRdb on the PCR reads, yielding one entry per CDR3 protein. Here the sample spans about 21,000 distinct CDR3 sequences, around half being singletons. The specimen was CD4+ T cells from blood, cultured in vitro. Receptors originate from a human donor who had recovered from COVID-19.

This chain uses TRBV2 with TRBJ2-5; perhaps TRBD2 as D (6 bases). This CDR3 spans 14 amino acids. V gave up 2 bases and J gave up 5 bases, with 12 bases separating them. Germline values: CDR1 SNHLY, CDR2 FYNNEI. The CDR3 bases are TGTGCCAGCAGTGAAATTCGGGGGAGCGAGACCCAGTACTTC. This gives the protein CASSEIRGSETQYF.

This clonotype was detected only a few times. This chain connects TRBV11-2 to TRBJ1-1, with D perhaps matching TRBD1 (5 bases). The germline CDR1 and CDR2 sequences are SGHAT and FQNNGV. The V end lost 3 bases, the J end lost 3 bases, and 8 bases lay between the germline ends. This CDR3 contains 13 residues. CDR3 sequence (DNA): TGTGCCAGCAGCTTCGGCAGGGACACTGAAGCTTTCTTT. The encoded protein is CASSFGRDTEAFF.

This chain links TRBV6-1 with TRBJ1-6, with 9 bases matching TRBD1. V shed 6 bases, J shed 7 bases, and the junction held 4 bases outside the gene matches. CDR3 size: 14 residues. The germline CDR1 and CDR2 sequences are MNHNS and SASEGT. CDR3 in DNA: TGTGCCAGCAGATGGACAGGGGAAAATTCACCCCTCCACTTT. Encoded protein: CASRWTGENSPLHF.

The chain joins TRBV5-4 to TRBJ2-7; TRBD1 is a possible D gene (6 bases). Germline loops: CDR1 SGHNT, CDR2 YYREEE (reference sequence). This CDR3 comprises 12 residues. V lost 4 bases, J lost 3 bases, and 8 bases lay in between. The CDR3 loop is CASSRDNYEQYF. CDR3 nucleotides: TGTGCCAGCAGCCGGGACAACTACGAGCAGTACTTC.

This clonotype was picked up a small number of times. Here the CDR3 reads CASSRGGTAFSPLHF. CDR3 sequence (DNA): TGTGCCAGCAGCCGGGGGGGGACAGCTTTTTCACCCCTCCACTTT. The genes are TRBV7-9 and TRBJ1-6, with 7 bases identical to TRBD1. V gave up 5 bases and J gave up 9 bases; unmatched junction bases: 10. The CDR3 spans 15 residues. Per the germline V gene, CDR1 is SEHNR and CDR2 is FQNEAQ (reference sequence).

This clonotype was found a few times. The chain has TRBV6-1 and TRBJ1-5, with D hard to call. The V end lost 5 bases, the J end lost 1 base, and 9 bases lay between the germline ends. The germline V gene has CDR1 MNHNS and CDR2 SASEGT. The CDR3 spans 14 residues. CDR3: CASSTAKSNQPQHF. CDR3 coding DNA: TGTGCCAGCAGTACGGCTAAGAGCAATCAGCCCCAGCATTTT.

In its sample, this clonotype was seen once. V is TRBV12-3 or TRBV12-4 and J is TRBJ2-2; D ambiguous. The CDR3 extends over 13 amino acids. The V end was cut by 5 bases, the J end by 4 bases, with 8 bases between. CDR3 in amino acids: CASSPRPTGELFF. In DNA form, the CDR3 reads TGTGCCAGCAGTCCCCGGCCCACCGGGGAGCTGTTTTTT.

J is TRBJ1-2 and V is TRBV12-5; unclear D gene. V lost 2 bases to trimming and J lost 4 bases, with 14 bases between them. Germline V gene data show CDR1 as LGHNT and CDR2 as FRNRAP. The CDR3 totals 15 residues. The CDR3 is CASGLSTPRGYGYTF. Here the CDR3 DNA reads TGTGCTAGTGGTTTGTCTACCCCTCGGGGCTATGGCTACACCTTC.

The rearrangement uses TRBV7-9 and TRBJ2-5; the D gene is possibly TRBD2 (6 bases). Germline CDR1 SEHNR, CDR2 FQNEAQ (reference sequence). Trimming shortened V by 5 bases and J by 1 base, and 11 bases separated the two germline ends. The CDR3 extends over 14 amino acids. CDR3 sequence reads: CASSPRDSQETQYF. In DNA form, the CDR3 reads TGTGCCAGCAGCCCAAGGGACTCCCAAGAGACCCAGTACTTC.

This clonotype has only a few counts. The chain joins TRBV2 to TRBJ1-5, with TRBD1 matching over 11 bases. Losses at the gene ends were 6 bases for V and 0 bases for J; bases not matched to a gene: 7. Per germline, CDR1 SNHLY and CDR2 FYNNEI. This CDR3 is 17 amino acids long. The CDR3 here is CASRGTGGVRSNQPQHF. CDR3 nucleotides: TGTGCCAGCAGGGGGACAGGGGGGGTACGTAGCAATCAGCCCCAGCATTTT.

CDR3 sequence (DNA): TGTGCCAGCAGCTTAGATTTCCAGGGAGGCTATGGCTACACCTTC. This sequence encodes CASSLDFQGGYGYTF. The chain recombines TRBV7-9 with TRBJ1-2; D possibly corresponds to TRBD1 (5 bases). Germline lookup yields CDR1 SEHNR and CDR2 FQNEAQ (reference sequence). Trimming shortened V by 1 base and J by 4 bases, and 13 bases separated the two germline ends. The CDR3 covers 15 residues.

The gene calls are TRBV7-9 and TRBJ1-2, with D possibly TRBD1 on 5 matching bases. V was cut by 5 bases and J by 2 bases, with 12 bases left in between. The CDR3 has 14 amino acids. The V gene's germline CDR1 is SEHNR and CDR2 FQNEAQ (reference sequence). CDR3 DNA sequence: TGTGCCAGCAGCCTCACATCAGGGAACTATGGCTACACCTTC. This translates into CASSLTSGNYGYTF.

The chain joins TRBV7-2 to TRBJ2-3; D gene unclear. The germline V gene has CDR1 SGHTA and CDR2 FQGNSA. The CDR3 runs 13 residues. V lost 4 bases to trimming and J lost 3 bases, with 8 bases between them. CDR3 amino acids: CASSSLLTDTQYF. The CDR3 DNA follows: TGTGCCAGCAGCTCCCTCCTGACAGATACGCAGTATTTT.